The clone carrying this TCR beta chain has a single count. The CDR3 spans 17 residues. In germline, CDR1 is SGDLS, CDR2 YYNGEE. V was cut by 4 bases and J by 4 bases, with 21 bases left in between. Clones were sequenced by immunoSEQ multiplex PCR, and TCRdb holds only the in-frame ones, with some missing. The sample lists tens of thousands of clones, about 88% occurring once. This specimen belongs to a study of OX40 agonist ivuxolimab in advanced cancers. Overall study: Dose-escalation cases comprised hepatocellular carcinoma, melanoma, renal cell or head and neck cancer.

This receptor was taken from an adult with an advanced solid tumor such as melanoma, head and neck, liver or kidney cancer. The sample here was CD4+ or CD8+ T cells sorted from blood, taken in a trial of the OX40 agonist ivuxolimab. This rearrangement joins TRBV9 to TRBJ2-1; possibly TRBD2 for D (6 bases). CDR3 in DNA: TGTGCCAGCAGCCGCCTTGCGGGCCCAGGGACTTACAATGAGCAGTTCTTC. Encoded protein: CASSRLAGPGTYNEQFF.